Shown below are 2 T cell receptor beta chains from a single sample sequenced in a study of blood T cell repertoires in COVID-19. Here immunoSEQ multiplex PCR was the method, and the copy in TCRdb shows in-frame clones only, minus some. The sample holds about 160,000 clones, around 79% seen once. The sample comprised peripheral blood. The origin of the receptors is a woman aged 55-70 years with COVID-19, enrolled during active disease.

The chain links TRBV15 to TRBJ2-1; no firm D call. V lost 3 bases to trimming and J lost 2 bases, with 8 bases between them. CDR3 size: 14 residues. Per germline, CDR1 LNHNV and CDR2 YYDKDF (reference sequence). The chain's CDR3 is CATSSIATYNEQFF. The CDR3 bases are TGTGCCACCAGCAGCATAGCTACCTACAATGAGCAGTTCTTC.

The chain uses TRBV9 and TRBJ2-1; TRBD1 aligns across 10 bases. In germline, CDR1 is SGDLS, CDR2 YYNGEE. The junction had 6 bases not matched to a gene; V was cut back by 1 base and J by 2 bases. CDR3 length: 17 residues. The CDR3 loop reads CASSVTPDRGAYNEQFF. Here the CDR3 DNA reads TGTGCCAGCAGCGTAACTCCGGACAGGGGGGCCTACAATGAGCAGTTCTTC.